This T cell receptor (beta chain) is drawn from a study of blood T cell repertoires in COVID-19. Across the whole study: The cDNA or gDNA used as material had been derived from T cells, B-cell-depleted T cells, or PBMCs.

Here immunoSEQ multiplex PCR was the method, and the copy in TCRdb shows in-frame clones only, minus some. The sample shows over 130,000 clones, roughly 84% of them seen only once. The V gene lost 6 bases and the J gene lost 3 bases, with 12 bases spanning the gap. CDR1 and CDR2 from the germline V gene are MNHEY and SVGAGI. The length of the CDR3 is 14 residues. The sequenced material came from peripheral blood. The TCR sequence derives from a human donor in a cohort sampled during active COVID-19. The chain employs TRBV6-5 and TRBJ1-5, with D perhaps TRBD1 (5 bases). CDR3 in DNA: TGTGCCAGCAGCCCCACAGGTCCCAATCAGCCCCAGCATTTT. Its protein is CASSPTGPNQPQHF.